Below, 26 T cell receptor beta chains from the same sample are listed, as sequenced in a study. TCRdb used MiXCR to reprocess the RT-PCR reads, holding one entry per CDR3 protein. The sample includes about 700,000 distinct CDR3 sequences, 13% to 15% of them seen just once. Sequencing used memory CD4+ T cells from blood. These receptors were taken from a female donor in good health, serving as a healthy control.

V is TRBV7-8 and J is TRBJ2-4; D is possibly TRBD1 (6 bases). The germline V gene has CDR1 SGHVS and CDR2 FQNEAQ. CDR3 length: 15 amino acids. Between the trimmed V and J ends, which lost 5 bases and 9 bases, there was a span of 20 bases. CDR3 residues: CASSLAGTSVGIQYF. Written as DNA, the CDR3 is TGTGCCAGCAGCCTTGCCGGGACAAGCGTCGGCATTCAGTACTTC.

This clonotype occurred a few times. The chain recombines TRBV25-1 with TRBJ1-5, with a weak D call TRBD1 (6 bases). V was clipped by 3 bases and J by 11 bases, with 20 bases between them. Per the germline V gene, CDR1 is MGHDK and CDR2 is SYGVNS. The CDR3 has 15 residues. The CDR3 here is CASSDDRAGAEAQHF. The CDR3 DNA reads as TGTGCCAGCAGTGACGACCGAGCGGGGGCAGAAGCCCAGCATTTT.

This clonotype appeared a few times. The J gene is TRBJ2-7, the V gene TRBV27; tentatively, D is TRBD1 (6 bases). The V end was cut by 5 bases, the J end by 3 bases, with 17 bases between. This CDR3 contains 15 residues. Germline V gene lookup returns CDR1 MNHEY and CDR2 SMNVEV (reference sequence). CDR3 protein: CASSLLGGRDYEQYF. The CDR3 nucleotides are TGTGCCAGCAGTCTTCTTGGGGGCCGGGACTACGAGCAGTACTTC.

This clonotype was picked up a small number of times. The chain carries TRBV4-3 and TRBJ1-5; maybe TRBD1 (5 bases). The germline CDR1 and CDR2 sequences are LGHNA and YSLEER. The CDR3 runs 15 residues. The V end was cut by 2 bases, the J end by 4 bases, with 12 bases between. DNA of the CDR3: TGCGCCAGCAGCCAACTGTGGGGGGGGAATCAGCCCCAGCATTTT. The encoded protein is CASSQLWGGNQPQHF.

This clonotype has only a few counts. The J gene is TRBJ1-2, the V gene TRBV12-3 or TRBV12-4; a weak D match, TRBD1 (6 bases). Trimming left V 7 bases short and J 8 bases short, with 20 bases between. The CDR3 sequence is 14 residues long. For the CDR3, the DNA is TGTGCCAGCACCCTCTTGGGGGGCAACAGAGGCTACACCTTC. It specifies CASTLLGGNRGYTF.

J is TRBJ1-3 and V is TRBV4-1; D is unclear. The CDR3 loop spans 15 amino acids. The V end lost 3 bases, the J end lost 0 bases, and 9 bases lay between the germline ends. Germline values: CDR1 MGHRA, CDR2 YSYEKL. CDR3 DNA: TGCGCCAGCAGCCATCCCCACAGCTCTGGAAACACCATATATTTT. It yields the protein CASSHPHSSGNTIYF.

The chain has TRBV18 and TRBJ2-5, with a tentative D call TRBD1 (5 bases). Germline V gene lookup returns CDR1 KGHSH and CDR2 LQKENI. The CDR3 covers 15 residues. V lost 2 bases to trimming and J lost 3 bases, with 13 bases between them. CDR3 sequence: CASSPDTGREETQYF. In DNA, the CDR3 is TGTGCCAGCTCACCAGACACAGGAAGAGAAGAGACCCAGTACTTC.

V gene TRBV2 combines with J gene TRBJ1-2; D may be TRBD1 (5 bases). This CDR3 has 14 residues. V was pared by 6 bases and J by 8 bases, with 19 bases between. The germline gives CDR1 SNHLY, CDR2 FYNNEI. CDR3 amino acids: CASSAGDGFGGYTF. The CDR3 DNA sequence: TGTGCCAGCAGCGCCGGGGACGGGTTTGGGGGCTACACCTTC. Full variable domain (rest looked up from reference TRBV2 and TRBJ1-2): EPEVTQTPSHQVTQMGQEVILRCVPISNHLYFYWYRQILGQKVEFLVSFYNNEISEKSEIFDDQFSVERPDGSNFTLKIRSTKLEDSAMYFCASSAGDGFGGYTFGSGTRLTVV.

This clonotype was seen a few times. The rearrangement uses TRBV30 and TRBJ2-5; D not resolved. V dropped 0 bases and J dropped 4 bases, with 18 bases sitting between them. This CDR3 has 16 residues. Germline V gene sequence: CDR1 GTSNPN, CDR2 SVGIG (reference sequence). The CDR3 region has the DNA TGTGCCTGGAGTGTACACGGCGGCCTGACGAGAGAGACCCAGTACTTC. This sequence encodes CAWSVHGGLTRETQYF.

The chain couples TRBV28 to TRBJ2-7; no clear D gene. There are 16 residues in the CDR3. The V end was cut by 4 bases, the J end by 0 bases, with 16 bases between. CDR1 is MDHEN, CDR2 SYDVKM, per germline. The CDR3: CASSSPDGVPSYEQYF. CDR3 bases: TGTGCCAGCAGTTCCCCGGATGGGGTACCCTCCTACGAGCAGTACTTC.

V and J are TRBV5-1 and TRBJ1-4; no firm D call. The germline V and J ends were trimmed by 3 bases and 7 bases, with 16 bases remaining between them. Germline V lookup: CDR1 SGHRS, CDR2 YFSETQ. CDR3 length: 15 amino acids. The CDR3 sequence is CASSSASGFGEKLFF. The CDR3 DNA reads as TGCGCCAGCAGCTCCGCCTCGGGATTTGGTGAAAAACTGTTTTTT.

The V gene is TRBV7-2, the J gene TRBJ2-7; TRBD2 aligns across 7 bases. This CDR3 region has 14 residues. Germline values: CDR1 SGHTA, CDR2 FQGNSA. J lost 7 bases, V lost 5 bases, and 11 bases had no gene match. The CDR3 region has the DNA TGTGCCAGCAGCCCCGGACTAGTTTTCGGGGAGCAGTACTTC. As protein: CASSPGLVFGEQYF.

This chain joins TRBV7-2 and TRBJ1-5; D is perhaps TRBD1 (5 bases). Trimming left V 9 bases short and J 5 bases short, with 11 bases between. Per germline, CDR1 SGHTA and CDR2 FQGNSA. CDR3 size: 12 residues. The CDR3 coding sequence is TGTGCCAGTGGAACAGGTTATCAGCCCCAGCATTTT. As protein: CASGTGYQPQHF.

V is TRBV6-2 or TRBV6-3 and J is TRBJ2-2; D not certain. CDR3 length: 13 residues. Deletions cut 4 bases from V and 4 bases from J, with 7 bases between. In germline, CDR1 is MNHEY, CDR2 SVGEGT. CDR3 residues: CASSLYFTGELFF. The CDR3, as DNA: TGTGCCAGCAGTTTATATTTCACCGGGGAGCTGTTTTTT.

This clonotype was counted between two and nine times. The chain links TRBV6-6 to TRBJ1-1, with no clear D. Germline-derived CDR1 and CDR2 are MNHNY and SVGAGI (reference sequence). CDR3 size: 15 residues. The germline V and J ends were trimmed by 2 bases and 1 base, with 11 bases remaining between them. The CDR3 protein is CASSYGGWENTEAFF. The CDR3 bases are TGTGCCAGCAGTTACGGTGGGTGGGAGAACACTGAAGCTTTCTTT.

This clonotype was seen repeatedly, ten times or more. The rearrangement joins TRBV5-5 to TRBJ2-7; D is unclear. This CDR3 comprises 13 residues. Germline values: CDR1 SGHKS, CDR2 YYEKEE (reference sequence). V was clipped by 1 base and J by 3 bases, with 8 bases between them. This CDR3 is CASSLQSLYEQYF. The CDR3 bases are TGTGCCAGCAGCTTGCAATCCCTCTACGAGCAGTACTTC.

This clonotype was detected only a few times. The chain employs TRBV4-3 and TRBJ2-5, with 12 positions matching TRBD2. Per germline, CDR1 LGHNA and CDR2 YSLEER. Trimming cost V 4 bases and J 3 bases; bases outside gene matches: 6. The CDR3 extends over 16 amino acids. For the CDR3, the DNA is TGCGCCAGCAGCCCTACTCGGACTAGCGGGAAAGAGACCCAGTACTTC. Protein: CASSPTRTSGKETQYF.

This clonotype has only a few counts. The chain links TRBV7-8 to TRBJ2-1; no definite D call. This CDR3 has 14 amino acids. The V gene lost 7 bases and the J gene lost 8 bases, with 18 bases spanning the gap. Germline loops: CDR1 SGHVS, CDR2 FQNEAQ. The CDR3 nucleotides read TGTGCCAGCACTCAAAGTTGGGAACGGCATGAGCAGTTCTTC. It is translated as CASTQSWERHEQFF.

The chain carries TRBV7-9 and TRBJ1-2; D remains unclear. With 3 bases removed from V and 8 bases from J, the gap between germline ends came to 13 bases. CDR1 and CDR2 (germline): SEHNR, FQNEAQ (reference sequence). The CDR3 has 13 amino acids. DNA for the CDR3: TGTGCCAGCAGCTTTAACGCCGACCAGGGCTACACCTTC. As protein: CASSFNADQGYTF.

The chain carries TRBV9 and TRBJ2-3; 7 bases are shared with TRBD2. CDR1 is SGDLS and CDR2 is YYNGEE in the germline V gene. With V trimmed by 6 bases and J by 4 bases, 14 bases remained unmatched. This CDR3 spans 16 amino acids. This CDR3 reads CASKGAGRGGPDTQYF. CDR3 coding DNA: TGTGCCAGCAAGGGAGCGGGAAGGGGCGGTCCAGATACGCAGTATTTT.

This clonotype has more than one count but fewer than ten. The V and J genes are TRBV30 and TRBJ2-7; D not resolved. CDR3 length equals 10 residues. CDR1 is GTSNPN, CDR2 SVGIG, per germline (reference sequence). This CDR3 reads CTPARNEQYF. CDR3 DNA sequence: TGTACCCCGGCGAGGAACGAGCAGTACTTC.

The table lists this clonotype with a count of one. The rearrangement joins TRBV5-1 to TRBJ1-4; D possibly corresponds to TRBD1 (5 bases). V lost 2 bases and J 2 bases, leaving 13 bases between the germline ends. Looked up from germline, CDR1 is SGHRS and CDR2 is YFSETQ. CDR3 length: 16 amino acids. The CDR3, as DNA: TGCGCCAGCAGCTTAGAGAGGGGTTACACTAATGAAAAACTGTTTTTT. Translating it yields CASSLERGYTNEKLFF.

This clonotype was detected many times. This chain connects TRBV5-1 to TRBJ2-1, with D unresolved. V was clipped by 4 bases and J by 8 bases, with 10 bases between them. There are 12 residues in the CDR3. Germline CDR1 and CDR2: SGHRS and YFSETQ. The CDR3 spells CASSRSWDEQFF. The CDR3 DNA is TGCGCCAGCAGCCGATCCTGGGATGAGCAGTTCTTC.

The chain combines TRBV18 with TRBJ2-2; D call uncertain. In germline, CDR1 is KGHSH, CDR2 LQKENI. The CDR3 spans 16 residues. The V gene lost 3 bases and the J gene lost 7 bases, with 18 bases spanning the gap. CDR3 in DNA: TGTGCCAGCTCACCGGAATTGCAGCGTGTCATCGGGGAGCTGTTTTTT. Its protein is CASSPELQRVIGELFF. Full variable domain (remainder filled in from reference TRBV18 and TRBJ2-2): NAGVMQNPRHLVRRRGQEARLRCSPMKGHSHVYWYRQLPEEGLKFMVYLQKENIIDESGMPKERFSAEFPKEGPSILRIQQVVRGDSAAYFCASSPELQRVIGELFFGEGSRLTVL.

This clonotype occurred a few times. The chain links TRBV10-3 to TRBJ1-5; TRBD1 matches at 10 bases. In germline, CDR1 is ENHRY, CDR2 SYGVKD. The V gene end was trimmed by 8 bases and the J gene end by 1 base; junction bases not matched to a gene: 2. The CDR3 contains 14 residues. CDR3 region: CAISDRGSNQPQHF. DNA for the CDR3: TGTGCCATCTCGGACAGGGGGAGCAATCAGCCCCAGCATTTT.

This CDR3 reads CASSLSGTGRYGYTF. The CDR3 DNA reads as TGTGCCAGCAGTTTATCGGGCACAGGGCGGTATGGCTACACCTTC. The J gene is TRBJ1-2, the V gene TRBV27; weak D call: TRBD1 (6 bases). Per the germline V gene, CDR1 is MNHEY and CDR2 is SMNVEV (reference sequence). The CDR3 totals 15 residues. Trimming pared 0 bases from V and 5 bases from J, leaving 13 bases between.